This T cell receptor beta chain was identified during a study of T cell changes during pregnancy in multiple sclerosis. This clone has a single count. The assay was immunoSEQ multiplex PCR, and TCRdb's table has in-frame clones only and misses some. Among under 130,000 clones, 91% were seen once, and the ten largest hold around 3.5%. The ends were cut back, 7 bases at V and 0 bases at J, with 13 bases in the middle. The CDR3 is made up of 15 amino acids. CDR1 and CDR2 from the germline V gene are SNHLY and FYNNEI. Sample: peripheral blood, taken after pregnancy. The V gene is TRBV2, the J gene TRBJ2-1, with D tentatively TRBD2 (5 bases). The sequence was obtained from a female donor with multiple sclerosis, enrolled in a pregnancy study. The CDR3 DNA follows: TGTGCCAGCAATCCCCGGGAAAGCTCCTACAATGAGCAGTTCTTC. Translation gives CASNPRESSYNEQFF. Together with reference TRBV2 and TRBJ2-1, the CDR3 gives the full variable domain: EPEVTQTPSHQVTQMGQEVILRCVPISNHLYFYWYRQILGQKVEFLVSFYNNEISEKSEIFDDQFSVERPDGSNFTLKIRSTKLEDSAMYFCASNPRESSYNEQFFGPGTRLTVL.